This TCR beta chain came from a study of blood T cell repertoires in COVID-19. Study background: The analysed material was cDNA or gDNA that came from T cells, B-cell-depleted T cells, or PBMCs.

The CDR3 has 13 amino acids. With 8 bases removed from V and 6 bases from J, the gap between germline ends came to 14 bases. Using immunoSEQ multiplex PCR, the repertoire was profiled, and TCRdb retains in-frame clones only, with some absent. The sample holds about 160,000 clones, roughly 85% seen once. Sequenced input: peripheral blood. The clonotype originates from a man aged 40-50 years with acute or convalescent COVID-19. V usage is TRBV12-3 or TRBV12-4 and J usage is TRBJ1-3; tentatively, D is TRBD1 (5 bases). The CDR3 sequence: CASRVGGTNTIYF. CDR3 coding DNA: TGTGCCAGCCGAGTGGGAGGGACAAACACCATATATTTT.